This T cell receptor (beta chain) was profiled in a study of technical replicates of blood from a few donors. After removal of 1 base from V and 4 bases from J, the junction contained 10 bases not matched to a gene. The CDR3 spans 17 residues. In germline, CDR1 is SNHLY, CDR2 FYNNEI. This table comes from immunoSEQ multiplex PCR, and its TCRdb copy is limited to in-frame clones, with some not included. The sample has around 74,000 clones; 80% to 90% are singletons. The sequencing input was PBMCs. This receptor was taken from a human donor in good health. Some clones in this sample may be carry-over from other donors' samples. The rearrangement joins TRBV2 to TRBJ2-1; 7 nucleotides line up with TRBD2. The chain's CDR3 is CASSEVVGGRTYNEQFF. The CDR3 DNA reads TGTGCCAGCAGTGAAGTGGTGGGAGGGCGTACGTACAATGAGCAGTTCTTC.